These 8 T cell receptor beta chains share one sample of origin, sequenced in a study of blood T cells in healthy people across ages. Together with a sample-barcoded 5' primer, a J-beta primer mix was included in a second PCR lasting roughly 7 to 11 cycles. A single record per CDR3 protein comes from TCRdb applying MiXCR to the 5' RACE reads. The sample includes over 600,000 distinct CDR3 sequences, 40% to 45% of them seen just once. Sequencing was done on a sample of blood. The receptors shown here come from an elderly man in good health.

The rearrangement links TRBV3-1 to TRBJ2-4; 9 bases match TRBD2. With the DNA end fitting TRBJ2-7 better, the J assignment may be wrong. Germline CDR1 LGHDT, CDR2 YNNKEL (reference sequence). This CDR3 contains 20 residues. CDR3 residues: CASSQDFIAGAAGGSYEQYF. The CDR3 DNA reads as TGTGCCAGCAGCCAAGATTTTATAGCGGGGGCCGCCGGGGGGTCCTACGAGCAGTACTTC.

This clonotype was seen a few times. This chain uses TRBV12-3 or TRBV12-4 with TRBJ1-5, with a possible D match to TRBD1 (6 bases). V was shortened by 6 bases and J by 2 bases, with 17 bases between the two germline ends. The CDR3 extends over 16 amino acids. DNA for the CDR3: TGTGCCAGCAGCCCTCAGCGGGGGGCGGGCAATCAGCCCCAGCATTTT. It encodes CASSPQRGAGNQPQHF.

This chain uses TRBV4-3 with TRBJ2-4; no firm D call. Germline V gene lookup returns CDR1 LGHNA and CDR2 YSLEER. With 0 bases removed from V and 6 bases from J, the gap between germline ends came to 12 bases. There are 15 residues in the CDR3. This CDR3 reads CASSQDAANPNIQYF. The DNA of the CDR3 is TGCGCCAGCAGCCAAGATGCGGCTAATCCAAACATTCAGTACTTC.

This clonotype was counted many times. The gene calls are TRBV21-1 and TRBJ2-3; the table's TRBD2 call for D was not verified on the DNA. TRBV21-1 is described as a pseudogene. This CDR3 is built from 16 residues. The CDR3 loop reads CASSKVGLAITDTQYF. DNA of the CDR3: TGTGCCAGCAGCAAAGTTGGACTAGCGATTACAGATACGCAGTATTTT.

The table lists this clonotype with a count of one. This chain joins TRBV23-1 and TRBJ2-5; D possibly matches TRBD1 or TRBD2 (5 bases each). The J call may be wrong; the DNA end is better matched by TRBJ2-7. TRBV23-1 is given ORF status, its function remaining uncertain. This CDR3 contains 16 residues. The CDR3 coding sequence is TGCGCCAGCAGTCAACCTGGGACGTCGAACACCTACGAGCAGTACTTC. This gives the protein CASSQPGTSNTYEQYF.

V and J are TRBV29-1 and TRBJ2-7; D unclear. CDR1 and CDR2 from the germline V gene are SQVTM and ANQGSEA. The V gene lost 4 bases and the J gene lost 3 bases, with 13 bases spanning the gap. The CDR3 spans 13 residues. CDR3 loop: CSVAAWRNYEQYF. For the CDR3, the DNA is TGCAGCGTTGCAGCTTGGCGGAACTACGAGCAGTACTTC.

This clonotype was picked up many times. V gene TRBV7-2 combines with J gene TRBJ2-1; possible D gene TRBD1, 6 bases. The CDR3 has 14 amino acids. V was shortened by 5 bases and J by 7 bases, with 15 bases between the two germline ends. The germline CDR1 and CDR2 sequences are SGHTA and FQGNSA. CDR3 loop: CASSTRGTGNEQFF. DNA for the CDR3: TGTGCCAGCAGCACACGAGGAACAGGGAATGAGCAGTTCTTC.

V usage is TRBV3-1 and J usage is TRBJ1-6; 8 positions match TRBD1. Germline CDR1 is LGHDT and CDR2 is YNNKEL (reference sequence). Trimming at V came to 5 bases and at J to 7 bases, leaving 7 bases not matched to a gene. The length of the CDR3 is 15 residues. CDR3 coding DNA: TGTGCCAGCAGCGAGATAACAGGGGGGAATTCACCCCTCCACTTT. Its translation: CASSEITGGNSPLHF.